Given below is one T cell receptor beta chain in context. Its antigen is unidentified. The data derive from a study of cytomegalovirus exposure and HLA in healthy donors. Study findings and constraints: Most TCR beta V segments were productive about 90% or about 30% of the time in an earlier analysis. Most likely, a cluster of highly shared sequence variants arose as a sequencing artifact.

Trimming shortened V by 2 bases and J by 5 bases, and 18 bases separated the two germline ends. Germline V gene lookup returns CDR1 SGHDT and CDR2 YYEEEE. The CDR3 is 16 residues long. The PCR made use of 60 Vbeta and 13 Jbeta primers. Generated by immunoSEQ multiplex PCR, the TCRdb table keeps only in-frame clones and is missing some. The table has about 170,000 clones, 70% to 80% seen once. Sequenced: PBMCs. The V and J genes are TRBV5-6 and TRBJ2-3, with D maybe TRBD2 (7 bases). The sequence derives from a woman in her 50s in good health and CMV-seronegative. This chain's CDR3 is CASSFSWGAGEDTQYF. The CDR3 DNA sequence: TGTGCCAGCAGCTTCTCGTGGGGGGCGGGGGAAGATACGCAGTATTTT.